This paragraph reports one T cell receptor (beta chain). Its antigen is unknown. Per-nucleotide qualities are absent, and no much larger clonotype sits a single base away. Measured from the cysteine to the phenylalanine, the CDR3 is 16 residues long. CDR3 DNA only is kept here, 48 bases in frame from base 1. Via the germline V gene, CDR1 is MNHEY and CDR2 SVGEGT. Trimming accounts for 4 bases at V and 1 base at J, while the number of junction bases matched to no gene is 8. The data were obtained in a study of T cell responses to AZD1222 COVID-19 vaccine (dated by TCRdb to 2020 to 2022). Background for the entire study: Because spike-specific TCR depth and breadth did not differ between the two schedules, AZD1222 recipients who got a second dose at roughly 4 weeks were pooled with those who got a second dose at roughly 12 weeks. TCR sequencing was performed for about 250 trial participants, of whom 200 to 210 were given two doses of AZD1222 and approximately 25 were given two doses of MenACWY control vaccine. Trial participants were enrolled into age subgroups of 18-55, 56-69 and 70-plus years, which contained about 150, 27 and 61 TCR-sequenced participants, respectively.

The time point label, as the study defines it: baseline before first vaccination. Vaccinee samples were obtained from the UK trials COV001 and COV002, which included a single-blind randomized controlled phase 2/3 trial of AZD1222 (ChAdOx1 nCoV-19) in healthy adults. For TCRbeta chain sequencing, PBMC samples from trial participants were taken at day 0 and at day 28 after the second dose. The CDR3 regions of human TCRbeta chains were subjected to immunosequencing. As for how the authors treated the data: Repertoire TCRs were matched against a reference library of SARS-CoV-2-specific TCRs generated with the MIRA antigen-specificity platform. Breadth meant the fraction of unique TCRs that were SARS-CoV-2-associated, whereas depth meant the fraction of total T cells that were SARS-CoV-2-associated. Using the MIRA data, each spike-specific TCR was mapped to the spike region that the TCR reacts to and placed in a CD4 or CD8 class. Log10-transformed breadth and depth values were compared by one-way ANOVA with Sidak's multiple comparisons tests. TCRdb limited this immuneACCESS table to in-frame rearrangements with V and J called. A share of clones is missing; checked studies link under half to unresolved V genes, and the rest is unexplained. That table furnishes V, J and clone size, whereas the DNA furnished D and trimming. Recorded for this sample are tens of thousands of clones; about nine tenths of them occurred a single time. The top ten clones comprise about 8.2% of the sample.

Paper-wide results and their limitations: The whole spike protein was spanned by vaccine-associated CD4 TCRs, and dominant responses were seen in regions 160-218 and 743-854. Nearly half of unique spike-specific TCRs reportedly recognized epitopes outside regions mutated in the B.1.351 and B.1.1.7 variants. In the small 56-69-year group, the increase in depth fell short of significance, most likely because of low power. Because no day 14 peak-response samples were available, the repertoires could be characterized only after the peak T cell response. Spike-specific TCR breadth and depth rose significantly after two AZD1222 doses compared with day 0 and with MenACWY recipients. Most participants were white British and females outnumbered males, and the authors suggested that clonal diversity may have been underestimated. Conclusions about previously exposed vaccinees are limited because only six or seven AZD1222 recipients were SARS-CoV-2 seropositive at baseline.

This sample comprised peripheral blood, obtained on day 0 of AZD1222 vaccination. The sequence joins TRBV6-2 or TRBV6-3 to TRBJ1-1; 8 middle bases align to TRBD1. This receptor was identified in an adult in good health. In nucleotide form, the sequence is TGTGCCAGCAGTTGGGGATCCAGGGGGCGGAACACTGAAGCTTTCTTT. It encodes CASSWGSRGRNTEAFF.